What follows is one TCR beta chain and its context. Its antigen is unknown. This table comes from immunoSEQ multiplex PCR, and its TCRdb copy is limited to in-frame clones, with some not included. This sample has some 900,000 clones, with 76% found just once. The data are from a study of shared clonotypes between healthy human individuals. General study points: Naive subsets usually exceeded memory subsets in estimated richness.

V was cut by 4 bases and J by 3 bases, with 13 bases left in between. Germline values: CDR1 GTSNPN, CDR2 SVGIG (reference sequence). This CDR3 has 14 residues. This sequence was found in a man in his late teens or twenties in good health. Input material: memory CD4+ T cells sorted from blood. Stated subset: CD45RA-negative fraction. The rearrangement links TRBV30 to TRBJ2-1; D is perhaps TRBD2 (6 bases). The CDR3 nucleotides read TGTGCCTGGAAATCCCGGCGGGACTACAATGAGCAGTTCTTC. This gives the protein CAWKSRRDYNEQFF. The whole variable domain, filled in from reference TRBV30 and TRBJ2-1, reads SQTIHQWPATLVQPVGSPLSLECTVEGTSNPNLYWYRQAAGRGLQLLFYSVGIGQISSEVPQNLSASRPQDRQFILSSKKLLLSDSGFYLCAWKSRRDYNEQFFGPGTRLTVL.